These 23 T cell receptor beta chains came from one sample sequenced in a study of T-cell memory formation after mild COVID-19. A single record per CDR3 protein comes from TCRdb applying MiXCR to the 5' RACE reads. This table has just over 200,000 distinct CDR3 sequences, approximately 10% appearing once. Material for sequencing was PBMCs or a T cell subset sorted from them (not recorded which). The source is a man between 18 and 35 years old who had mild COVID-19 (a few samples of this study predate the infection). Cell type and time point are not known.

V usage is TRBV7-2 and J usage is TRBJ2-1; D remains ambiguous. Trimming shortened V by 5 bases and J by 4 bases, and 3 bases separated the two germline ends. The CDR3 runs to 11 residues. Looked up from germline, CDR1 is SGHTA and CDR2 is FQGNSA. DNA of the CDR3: TGTGCCAGCAGCGTTTACAATGAGCAGTTCTTC. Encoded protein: CASSVYNEQFF.

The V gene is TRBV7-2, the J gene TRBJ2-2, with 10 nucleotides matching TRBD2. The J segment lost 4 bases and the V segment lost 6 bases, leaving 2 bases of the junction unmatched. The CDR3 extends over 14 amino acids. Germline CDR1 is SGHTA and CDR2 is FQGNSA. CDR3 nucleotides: TGTGCCAGCAGGAGCGGGGGGGCCACCGGGGAGCTGTTTTTT. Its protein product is CASRSGGATGELFF.

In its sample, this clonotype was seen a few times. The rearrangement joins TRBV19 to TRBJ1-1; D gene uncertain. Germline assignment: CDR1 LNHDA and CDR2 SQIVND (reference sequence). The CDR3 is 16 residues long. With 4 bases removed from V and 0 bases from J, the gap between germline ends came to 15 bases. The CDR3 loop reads CASSTPQGRLNTEAFF. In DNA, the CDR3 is TGTGCCAGTAGTACCCCTCAAGGACGGTTGAACACTGAAGCTTTCTTT. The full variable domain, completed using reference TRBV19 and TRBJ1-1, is DGGITQSPKYLFRKEGQNVTLSCEQNLNHDAMYWYRQDPGQGLRLIYYSQIVNDFQKGDIAEGYSVSREKKESFPLTVTSAQKNPTAFYLCASSTPQGRLNTEAFFGQGTRLTVV.

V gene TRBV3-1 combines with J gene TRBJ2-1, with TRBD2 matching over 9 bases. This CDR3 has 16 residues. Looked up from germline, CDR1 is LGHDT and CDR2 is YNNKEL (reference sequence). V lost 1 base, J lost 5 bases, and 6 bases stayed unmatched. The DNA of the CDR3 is TGTGCCAGCAGCCAAGTGGCTAGCGGGGAAAACAATGAGCAGTTCTTC. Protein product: CASSQVASGENNEQFF.

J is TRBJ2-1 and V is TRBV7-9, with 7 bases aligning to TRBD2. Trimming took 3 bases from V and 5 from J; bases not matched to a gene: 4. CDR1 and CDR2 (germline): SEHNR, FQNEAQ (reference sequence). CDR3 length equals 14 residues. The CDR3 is CASSLAGVNNEQFF. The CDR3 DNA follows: TGTGCCAGCAGCTTGGCGGGGGTGAACAATGAGCAGTTCTTC.

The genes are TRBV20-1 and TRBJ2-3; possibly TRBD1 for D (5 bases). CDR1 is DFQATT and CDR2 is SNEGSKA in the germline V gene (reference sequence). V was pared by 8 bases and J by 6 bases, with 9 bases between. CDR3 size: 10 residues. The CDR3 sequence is CSKGFDTQYF. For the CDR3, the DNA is TGCAGTAAGGGGTTCGATACGCAGTATTTT.

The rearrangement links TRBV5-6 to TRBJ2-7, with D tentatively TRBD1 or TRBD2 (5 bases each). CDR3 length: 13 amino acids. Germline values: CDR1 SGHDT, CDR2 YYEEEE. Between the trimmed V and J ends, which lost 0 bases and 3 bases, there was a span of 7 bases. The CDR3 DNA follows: TGTGCCAGCAGCTTGGGGGGGATCTACGAGCAGTACTTC. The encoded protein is CASSLGGIYEQYF.

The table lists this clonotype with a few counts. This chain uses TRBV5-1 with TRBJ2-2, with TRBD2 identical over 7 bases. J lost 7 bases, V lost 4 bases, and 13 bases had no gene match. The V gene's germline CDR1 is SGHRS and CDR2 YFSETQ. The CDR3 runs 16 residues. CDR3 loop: CASSPLPTAGVGELFF. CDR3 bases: TGCGCCAGCAGCCCCCTTCCTACGGCGGGAGTCGGGGAGCTGTTTTTT.

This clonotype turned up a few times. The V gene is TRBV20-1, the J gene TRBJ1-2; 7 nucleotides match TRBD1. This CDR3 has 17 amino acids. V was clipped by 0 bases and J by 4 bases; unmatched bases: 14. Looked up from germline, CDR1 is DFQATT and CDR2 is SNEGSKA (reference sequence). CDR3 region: CSARDRVKGAAPYGYTF. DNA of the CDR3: TGCAGTGCTAGAGATCGGGTGAAGGGGGCTGCCCCCTATGGCTACACCTTC.

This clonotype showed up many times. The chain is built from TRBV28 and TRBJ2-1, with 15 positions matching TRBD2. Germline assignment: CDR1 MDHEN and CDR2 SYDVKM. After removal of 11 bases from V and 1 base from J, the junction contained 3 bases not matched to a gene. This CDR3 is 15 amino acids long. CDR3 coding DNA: TGTGCCGGACTAGCGGGGGGGAGATCCTACAATGAGCAGTTCTTC. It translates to CAGLAGGRSYNEQFF.

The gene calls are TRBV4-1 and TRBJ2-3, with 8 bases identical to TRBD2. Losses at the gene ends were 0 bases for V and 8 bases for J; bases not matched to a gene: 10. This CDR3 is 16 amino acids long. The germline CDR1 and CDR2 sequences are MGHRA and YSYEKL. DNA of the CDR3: TGCGCCAGCAGCCAAGAACCTAGCGGGCTCTCCAGTACGCAGTATTTT. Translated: CASSQEPSGLSSTQYF.

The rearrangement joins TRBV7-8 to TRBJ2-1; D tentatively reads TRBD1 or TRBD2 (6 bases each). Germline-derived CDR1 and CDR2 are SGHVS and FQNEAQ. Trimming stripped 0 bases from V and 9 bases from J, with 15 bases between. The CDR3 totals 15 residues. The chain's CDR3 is CASSLADWGAGEQFF. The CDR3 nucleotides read TGTGCCAGCAGCTTAGCCGATTGGGGGGCTGGTGAGCAGTTCTTC.

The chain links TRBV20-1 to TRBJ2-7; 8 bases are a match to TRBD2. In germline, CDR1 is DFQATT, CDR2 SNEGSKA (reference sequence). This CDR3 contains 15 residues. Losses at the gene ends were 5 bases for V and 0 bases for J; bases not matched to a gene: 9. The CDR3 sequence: CSAERPAGASYEQYF. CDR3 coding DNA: TGCAGTGCTGAGAGGCCAGCGGGGGCCTCCTACGAGCAGTACTTC.

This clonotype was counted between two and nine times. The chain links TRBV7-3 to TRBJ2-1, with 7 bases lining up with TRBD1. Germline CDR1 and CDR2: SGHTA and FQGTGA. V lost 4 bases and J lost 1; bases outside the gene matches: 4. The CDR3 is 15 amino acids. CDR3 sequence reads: CASSSGQISYNEQFF. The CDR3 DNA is TGTGCCAGCAGCTCGGGACAGATTTCCTACAATGAGCAGTTCTTC.

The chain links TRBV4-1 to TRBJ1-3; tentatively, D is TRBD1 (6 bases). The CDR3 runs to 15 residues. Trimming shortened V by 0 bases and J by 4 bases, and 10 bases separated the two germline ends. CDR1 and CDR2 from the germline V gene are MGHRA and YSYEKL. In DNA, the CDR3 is TGCGCCAGCAGCCAAGACGTGACAGGAGGAAACACCATATATTTT. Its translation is CASSQDVTGGNTIYF.

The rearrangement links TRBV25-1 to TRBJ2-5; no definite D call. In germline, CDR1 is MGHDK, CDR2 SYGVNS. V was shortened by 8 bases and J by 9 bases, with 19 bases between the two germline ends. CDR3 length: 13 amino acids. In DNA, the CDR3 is TGTGCCAGCGGGATAATCGGATCGGAGCCCCAGTACTTC. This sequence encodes CASGIIGSEPQYF.

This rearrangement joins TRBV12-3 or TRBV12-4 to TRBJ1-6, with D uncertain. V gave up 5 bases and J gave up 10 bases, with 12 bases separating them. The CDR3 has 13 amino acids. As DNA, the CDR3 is TGTGCCAGCAGTCTCAGACATCTATCACCCCTCCACTTT. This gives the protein CASSLRHLSPLHF.

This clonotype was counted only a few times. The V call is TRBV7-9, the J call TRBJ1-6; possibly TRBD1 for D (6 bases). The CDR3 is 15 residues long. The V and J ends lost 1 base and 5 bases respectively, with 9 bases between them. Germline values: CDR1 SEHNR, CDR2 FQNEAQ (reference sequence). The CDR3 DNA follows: TGTGCCAGCAGCTTAGGGACAGCCGATAATTCACCCCTCCACTTT. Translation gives CASSLGTADNSPLHF.

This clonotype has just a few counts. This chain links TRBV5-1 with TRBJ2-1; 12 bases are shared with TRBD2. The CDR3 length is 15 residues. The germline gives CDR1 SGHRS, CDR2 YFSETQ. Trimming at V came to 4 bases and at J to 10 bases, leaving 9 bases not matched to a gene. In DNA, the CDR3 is TGCGCCAGCAGCGGACGGACTAGCGGGGAGACAGAGCAGTTCTTC. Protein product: CASSGRTSGETEQFF. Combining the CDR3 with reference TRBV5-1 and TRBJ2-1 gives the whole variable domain KAGVTQTPRYLIKTRGQQVTLSCSPISGHRSVSWYQQTPGQGLQFLFEYFSETQRNKGNFPGRFSGRQFSNSRSEMNVSTLELGDSALYLCASSGRTSGETEQFFGPGTRLTVL.

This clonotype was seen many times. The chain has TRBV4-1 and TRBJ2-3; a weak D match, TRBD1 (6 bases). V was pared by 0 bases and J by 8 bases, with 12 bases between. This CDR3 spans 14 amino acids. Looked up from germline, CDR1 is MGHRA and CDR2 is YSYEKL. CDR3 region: CASSQDHGTLTQYF. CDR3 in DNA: TGCGCCAGCAGCCAAGATCATGGGACACTTACGCAGTATTTT.

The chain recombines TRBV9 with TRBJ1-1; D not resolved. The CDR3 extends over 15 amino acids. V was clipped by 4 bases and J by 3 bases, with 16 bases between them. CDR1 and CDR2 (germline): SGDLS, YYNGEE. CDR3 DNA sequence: TGTGCCAGCAGCAGGAGCGGCTCGTGGGACACTGAAGCTTTCTTT. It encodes CASSRSGSWDTEAFF.

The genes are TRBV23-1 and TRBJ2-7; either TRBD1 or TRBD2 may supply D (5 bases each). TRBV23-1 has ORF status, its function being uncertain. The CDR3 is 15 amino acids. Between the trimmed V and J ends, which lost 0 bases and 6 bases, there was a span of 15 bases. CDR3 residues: CASSQSSGLAGEQYV. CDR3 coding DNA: TGCGCCAGCAGTCAATCGTCGGGGCTAGCCGGCGAGCAGTACGTC.

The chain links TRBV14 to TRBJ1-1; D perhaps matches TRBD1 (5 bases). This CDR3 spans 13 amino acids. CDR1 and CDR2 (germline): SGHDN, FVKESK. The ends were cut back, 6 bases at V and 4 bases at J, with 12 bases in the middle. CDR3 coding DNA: TGTGCCAGCAGTCTCCTGGGGGTCACTGAAGCTTTCTTT. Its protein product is CASSLLGVTEAFF.